The present T cell receptor (beta chain) was sequenced within a study of T cell responses to AZD1222 COVID-19 vaccine. The table came from immunoSEQ multiplex PCR; TCRdb's copy has only in-frame clones and leaves some out. The sample lists 110,000 to 150,000 clones; about 90% were seen once. Findings and limits, study-wide: Baseline serostatus was positive in only a handful of AZD1222 recipients.

As regards this clone: Antigen: not known.

The CDR3 length is 14 residues. With 4 bases clipped from V and 7 bases from J, the junction kept 6 bases outside the gene matches. Germline assignment: CDR1 SGHNT and CDR2 YYREEE (reference sequence). The rearrangement joins TRBV5-4 to TRBJ1-5; 9 nucleotides align to TRBD1. The clonotype originates from an adult who received the AZD1222 COVID-19 vaccine. The sample was peripheral blood, taken 28 days after the second AZD1222 dose. CDR3 residues: CASSLQGAGQPQHF. CDR3 sequence (DNA): TGTGCCAGCAGCCTACAGGGGGCGGGCCAGCCCCAGCATTTT.